The source of this T cell receptor (beta chain) is a study of metastatic and nonmetastatic thyroid tumors. At the level of the study: Samples came from malignant and benign thyroid patients, and repertoires were compared across blood and tumor or nodule tissue. Overall study findings and caveats: According to reports, the diversity of TCR beta was significantly higher in malignant thyroid tumors than in benign nodules, and this held in both blood and tumor samples.

Every patient was untreated before thyroid surgery. This clone was counted a single time. What it binds is not known. Authors' analysis steps: Construction of a distant-metastasis classifier for papillary thyroid cancer relied on CDR3 differences across clinicopathological groups. TCRdb re-analyzed the PCR reads using MiXCR. The V and J calls come from TCRdb's annotation, not from the publication. The sample has 15,000 to 20,000 clones, about 31% seen once. The V gene's germline CDR1 is SGHAT and CDR2 FQNNGV. The CDR3 length is 14 residues. V dropped 4 bases and J dropped 4 bases, with 13 bases sitting between them.

The J gene is TRBJ1-2, the V gene TRBV11-2; no firm D call. Sequencing input: tumor tissue. This TCR was recovered from a female donor with papillary thyroid cancer or a benign thyroid nodule (not recorded which). Some clones in this sample may be carry-over from other donors' samples. CDR3 coding DNA: TGTGCCAGCAGCTCCGGCTTGGCAGGCTATGGCTACACCTTC. Its translation is CASSSGLAGYGYTF.